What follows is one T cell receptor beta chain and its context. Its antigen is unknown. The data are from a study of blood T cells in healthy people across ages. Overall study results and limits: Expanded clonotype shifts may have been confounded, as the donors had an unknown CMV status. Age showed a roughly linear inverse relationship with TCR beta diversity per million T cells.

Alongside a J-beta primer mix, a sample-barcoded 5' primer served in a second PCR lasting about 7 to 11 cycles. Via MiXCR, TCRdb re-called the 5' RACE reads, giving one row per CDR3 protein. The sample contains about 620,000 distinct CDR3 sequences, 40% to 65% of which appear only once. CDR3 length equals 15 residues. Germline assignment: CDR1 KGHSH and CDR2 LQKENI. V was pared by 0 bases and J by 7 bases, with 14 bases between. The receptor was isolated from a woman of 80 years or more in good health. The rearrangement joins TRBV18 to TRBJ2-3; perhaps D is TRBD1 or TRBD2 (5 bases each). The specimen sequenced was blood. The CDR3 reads CASSPPGPGANTQYF. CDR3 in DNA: TGTGCCAGCTCACCACCGGGACCGGGTGCGAATACGCAGTATTTT.